Below are 8 T cell receptor beta chains sequenced from a single sample in a study of cytomegalovirus exposure and HLA in healthy donors (dated by TCRdb to about 2017). Libraries were constructed by the immunoSEQ multiplex PCR assay. In its TCRdb copy, this immuneACCESS table keeps in-frame sequences only and misses some clones. Where compared with another copy, unresolved V genes explain less than half of these, and the others have no known cause. The sample profile shows around 300,000 clones; around 89% of them were found once. About 0.9% of the sample goes to the ten largest clones. Material: PBMCs. The receptors originated from a woman between 18 and 29 years old in good health and CMV-seronegative.

This clone was found once. The chain combines TRBV5-4 with TRBJ2-7; a weak D match, TRBD1 (5 bases). Germline V gene sequence: CDR1 SGHNT, CDR2 YYREEE (reference sequence). This CDR3 spans 15 amino acids. Trimming stripped 0 bases from V and 2 bases from J, with 12 bases between. The CDR3 DNA reads TGTGCCAGCAGCTTGGTGAGCTTGGGGCCCTACGAGCAGTACTTC. Translated: CASSLVSLGPYEQYF.

This chain uses TRBV27 with TRBJ2-2; D unresolved. The CDR3 consists of 13 residues. Between the trimmed V and J ends, which lost 8 bases and 1 base, there was a span of 8 bases. CDR1 and CDR2 (germline): MNHEY, SMNVEV (reference sequence). The CDR3, as DNA: TGTGCCAGCTCTGAGGAGAACACCGGGGAGCTGTTTTTT. The encoded protein is CASSEENTGELFF.

V usage is TRBV18 and J usage is TRBJ1-2; D uncertain. Trimming removed 1 base from V and 0 bases from J, with 15 bases in between. Germline lookup yields CDR1 KGHSH and CDR2 LQKENI. CDR3 length: 17 amino acids. Here the CDR3 DNA reads TGTGCCAGCTCACCACTCCCCTTAGAGGGAACTAACTATGGCTACACCTTC. Protein sequence: CASSPLPLEGTNYGYTF.

The V call is TRBV4-3, the J call TRBJ2-1; no reliable D call. V dropped 1 base and J dropped 0 bases, with 7 bases sitting between them. Germline V gene data show CDR1 as LGHNA and CDR2 as YSLEER. The CDR3 contains 15 residues. The CDR3 DNA follows: TGCGCCAGCAGCCAAGTCCTACGCTCCTACAATGAGCAGTTCTTC. Its translation: CASSQVLRSYNEQFF.

This sequence joins TRBV5-6 and TRBJ2-5, with D hard to call. Germline V gene data show CDR1 as SGHDT and CDR2 as YYEEEE. The CDR3 runs 13 residues. V lost 2 bases and J lost 3, with 8 bases in between. CDR3 sequence reads: CASSLLGKETQYF. Written as DNA, the CDR3 is TGTGCCAGCAGCTTACTCGGTAAAGAGACCCAGTACTTC.

The chain couples TRBV6-1 to TRBJ2-3; a weak D match, TRBD1 (5 bases). In germline, CDR1 is MNHNS, CDR2 SASEGT. The ends were cut back, 4 bases at V and 2 bases at J, with 13 bases in the middle. This CDR3 is 15 amino acids long. The CDR3 DNA reads as TGTGCCAGCAGTGGACAGCGCACAATCACAGATACGCAGTATTTT. It codes for CASSGQRTITDTQYF.

The chain couples TRBV5-4 to TRBJ1-1; D is undetermined. V shed 0 bases and J shed 7 bases, with 7 bases lying between them. CDR1 SGHNT and CDR2 YYREEE come from the germline V gene (reference sequence). The length of the CDR3 is 12 residues. CDR3 loop: CASSLGTYEAFF. The CDR3 bases are TGTGCCAGCAGCTTGGGCACCTATGAAGCTTTCTTT.

A single count supports this clone. V usage is TRBV18 and J usage is TRBJ2-3; no reliable D call. Germline V gives CDR1 KGHSH, CDR2 LQKENI. The CDR3 is 13 residues long. V was clipped by 0 bases and J by 3 bases, with 4 bases between them. CDR3 residues: CASSPPSTDTQYF. For the CDR3, the DNA is TGTGCCAGCTCACCACCGTCTACAGATACGCAGTATTTT.